The 30 T cell receptor beta chains below come from one sample, sequenced in a study of blood T cell repertoires in COVID-19. Sequencing used immunoSEQ multiplex PCR; TCRdb keeps in-frame clones, though not all of them. The sample gives under 300,000 clones, about four fifths of which show up once; 4% is in the top ten. The sample consisted of peripheral blood. These receptors were obtained from a man aged 50 or older with acute or convalescent COVID-19.

The chain carries TRBV5-1 and TRBJ2-3; 9 nucleotides align to TRBD1. Germline V CDR1 and CDR2: SGHRS, YFSETQ. CDR3 length: 17 amino acids. The V and J ends lost 3 bases and 3 bases, in that order; junction bases with no gene match: 11. The CDR3: CASSWLNRGHLTDTQYF. DNA of the CDR3: TGCGCCAGCAGCTGGTTAAACAGGGGGCATTTGACAGATACGCAGTATTTT.

The genes are TRBV5-3 and TRBJ2-1; TRBD2 is a possible D gene (6 bases). TRBV5-3 is recorded as an ORF, its role being uncertain. Trimming removed 4 bases from V and 2 bases from J, with 16 bases in between. This CDR3 is 16 amino acids long. The CDR3 here is CARSIPAGTPYNEQFF. The CDR3 coding sequence is TGTGCCAGAAGCATCCCGGCGGGAACCCCCTACAATGAGCAGTTCTTC.

The CDR3 nucleotides read TGTGCCAGTACCACGACAGGGCCGAATAATTCACCCCTCCACTTT. As protein: CASTTTGPNNSPLHF. The gene calls are TRBV19 and TRBJ1-6; 7 bases fit TRBD1. Germline-derived CDR1 and CDR2 are LNHDA and SQIVND (reference sequence). Trimming took 7 bases from V and 5 from J; bases not matched to a gene: 8. The CDR3 sequence is 15 residues long.

The chain is built from TRBV5-1 and TRBJ1-6; 8 bases map to TRBD1. CDR3 length: 14 residues. V trimming: 3 bases; J trimming: 9 bases; junction bases outside the gene matches: 5. Germline values: CDR1 SGHRS, CDR2 YFSETQ. The CDR3 loop is CASSWTGLASPLHF. CDR3 DNA: TGCGCCAGCAGCTGGACAGGGTTAGCTTCACCCCTCCACTTT.

The chain combines TRBV12-3 or TRBV12-4 with TRBJ1-1, with D unclear. Trimming stripped 4 bases from V and 7 bases from J, with 7 bases between. This CDR3 region has 11 residues. The CDR3 nucleotides are TGTGCCAGCAGTTCCCCCTTTGAAGCTTTCTTT. Translated: CASSSPFEAFF.

The chain joins TRBV30 to TRBJ1-2; D is perhaps TRBD1 (6 bases). This CDR3 has 13 residues. The V and J ends lost 5 bases and 3 bases respectively, with 13 bases between them. Germline lookup yields CDR1 GTSNPN and CDR2 SVGIG (reference sequence). CDR3 region: CAWATTGDYGYTF. The CDR3 region has the DNA TGTGCCTGGGCTACGACAGGAGACTATGGCTACACCTTC.

The V call is TRBV28, the J call TRBJ2-1; 7 bases agree with TRBD2. The CDR3 totals 15 residues. V lost 5 bases and J lost 0; bases outside the gene matches: 4. Germline V lookup: CDR1 MDHEN, CDR2 SYDVKM. The CDR3 loop reads CASSLAVGSYNEQFF. The CDR3 DNA reads TGTGCCAGCAGTCTAGCGGTTGGCTCCTACAATGAGCAGTTCTTC.

The gene calls are TRBV30 and TRBJ1-5; maybe TRBD1 (6 bases). The V gene lost 0 bases and the J gene lost 5 bases, with 20 bases spanning the gap. Germline V gene data show CDR1 as GTSNPN and CDR2 as SVGIG (reference sequence). This CDR3 is built from 17 residues. The CDR3: CAWSVRGSGATYQPQHF. The CDR3, as DNA: TGTGCCTGGAGTGTACGGGGCTCAGGGGCCACTTATCAGCCCCAGCATTTT.

The V call is TRBV7-6, the J call TRBJ1-4; 9 bases match TRBD1. The CDR3 is made up of 14 amino acids. Trimming cost V 2 bases and J 6 bases; bases outside gene matches: 1. Looked up from germline, CDR1 is SGHVS and CDR2 is FNYEAQ. This CDR3 is CASSLRTGDEKLFF. CDR3 nucleotide sequence: TGTGCCAGCAGCTTAAGGACAGGGGATGAAAAACTGTTTTTT.

The chain joins TRBV5-6 to TRBJ2-3; D possibly corresponds to TRBD2 (6 bases). Germline CDR1 SGHDT, CDR2 YYEEEE. This CDR3 comprises 16 residues. V lost 1 base, J lost 0 bases, and 12 bases lay in between. In DNA, the CDR3 is TGTGCCAGCAGCTTGCTTGGGGGACTTAGCACAGATACGCAGTATTTT. Residues: CASSLLGGLSTDTQYF.

The chain uses TRBV10-2 and TRBJ1-5; no clear D gene. Trimming took 6 bases from V and 6 from J, leaving 12 bases between them. Germline V gives CDR1 WSHSY, CDR2 SAAADI. The CDR3 loop spans 13 amino acids. DNA for the CDR3: TGCGCCAGCAGCTCCCAGTTCAGTCAGCCCCAGCATTTT. Translation: CASSSQFSQPQHF.

The chain joins TRBV2 to TRBJ2-2, with a tentative D call TRBD2 (6 bases). The CDR3 totals 15 residues. The V end was cut by 10 bases, the J end by 5 bases, with 20 bases between. CDR1 is SNHLY and CDR2 is FYNNEI in the germline V gene. The CDR3 loop is CATSPTRRGTGELFF. CDR3 nucleotide sequence: TGTGCCACGAGTCCGACTCGGCGGGGTACCGGGGAGCTGTTTTTT.

The rearrangement uses TRBV7-8 and TRBJ2-7, with 8 bases identical to TRBD1. Trimming removed 5 bases from V and 0 bases from J; junction bases left unmatched: 9. Germline CDR1 is SGHVS and CDR2 is FQNEAQ. The CDR3 covers 16 residues. The DNA of the CDR3 is TGTGCCAGCAGCACCCGTGGGACAGGCACCTCCTACGAGCAGTACTTC. Residues: CASSTRGTGTSYEQYF.

The rearrangement uses TRBV6-5 and TRBJ1-5; no clear D. The CDR3 totals 13 residues. V was clipped by 6 bases and J by 1 base, with 7 bases between them. Germline V CDR1 and CDR2: MNHEY, SVGAGI. The CDR3 is CASREPSNQPQHF. CDR3 nucleotides: TGTGCCAGCAGGGAGCCAAGCAATCAGCCCCAGCATTTT.

The rearrangement joins TRBV9 to TRBJ1-3; TRBD1 is a possible D gene (5 bases). This CDR3 region has 15 residues. V lost 2 bases to trimming and J lost 4 bases, with 13 bases between them. Germline CDR1 reads SGDLS; CDR2 reads YYNGEE. The chain's CDR3 is CASSVEGVGGNTIYF. Here the CDR3 DNA reads TGTGCCAGCAGCGTTGAAGGGGTGGGAGGAAACACCATATATTTT. The full variable domain, rest sourced from reference TRBV9 and TRBJ1-3, is DSGVTQTPKHLITATGQRVTLRCSPRSGDLSVYWYQQSLDQGLQFLIQYYNGEERAKGNILERFSAQQFPDLHSELNLSSLELGDSALYFCASSVEGVGGNTIYFGEGSWLTVV.

The genes are TRBV7-2 and TRBJ1-3; D is perhaps TRBD1 (5 bases). Trimming left V 3 bases short and J 7 bases short, with 7 bases between. Germline V CDR1 and CDR2: SGHTA, FQGNSA. CDR3 length equals 12 residues. CDR3: CASSFGGNTIYF. The CDR3 bases are TGTGCCAGCAGCTTTGGGGGGAACACCATATATTTT. The full variable domain, with the rest looked up from reference TRBV7-2 and TRBJ1-3, is GAGVSQSPSNKVTEKGKDVELRCDPISGHTALYWYRQSLGQGLEFLIYFQGNSAPDKSGLPSDRFSAERTGGSVSTLTIQRTQQEDSAVYLCASSFGGNTIYFGEGSWLTVV.

The chain uses TRBV7-8 and TRBJ2-1; 8 bases match TRBD2. J was trimmed by 4 bases and V by 1 base; bases with no gene match: 3. CDR3 size: 15 residues. CDR1 is SGHVS and CDR2 is FQNEAQ in the germline V gene. The CDR3, as DNA: TGTGCCAGCAGCTTAGGCGCTAGCGGGTACAATGAGCAGTTCTTC. This sequence encodes CASSLGASGYNEQFF.

The V gene is TRBV5-1, the J gene TRBJ2-7; D gene unclear. CDR1 and CDR2 (germline): SGHRS, YFSETQ. Trimming pared 1 base from V and 2 bases from J, leaving 13 bases between. The CDR3 has 15 amino acids. CDR3 nucleotide sequence: TGCGCCAGCAGCTTGAGCTTGGGCCGGACCTACGAGCAGTACTTC. This sequence encodes CASSLSLGRTYEQYF. The full variable domain, completed using reference TRBV5-1 and TRBJ2-7, is KAGVTQTPRYLIKTRGQQVTLSCSPISGHRSVSWYQQTPGQGLQFLFEYFSETQRNKGNFPGRFSGRQFSNSRSEMNVSTLELGDSALYLCASSLSLGRTYEQYFGPGTRLTVT.

This chain joins TRBV19 and TRBJ2-1, with 8 bases that match TRBD2. Germline V gives CDR1 LNHDA, CDR2 SQIVND (reference sequence). This CDR3 spans 16 amino acids. Unmatched junction bases numbered 5, after V lost 4 bases and J lost 0 bases. The CDR3 region is CASSTLSGISYNEQFF. In nucleotides, the CDR3 is TGTGCCAGTAGTACTCTTAGCGGGATCTCCTACAATGAGCAGTTCTTC.

The genes are TRBV5-5 and TRBJ1-2, with 9 bases aligning to TRBD1. The CDR3 totals 14 residues. V was clipped by 4 bases and J by 8 bases; unmatched bases: 9. Germline lookup yields CDR1 SGHKS and CDR2 YYEKEE (reference sequence). The chain's CDR3 is CASSPLQGAGGYTF. The CDR3 DNA reads as TGTGCCAGCAGCCCACTACAGGGGGCTGGGGGCTACACCTTC.

The CDR3 bases are TGTGCCAGCAGCCCCGTCGTTGGGGACAGGGTGTACGAGCAGTACTTC. Translation: CASSPVVGDRVYEQYF. The chain is built from TRBV5-6 and TRBJ2-7; 9 nucleotides agree with TRBD1. Trimming took 4 bases from V and 4 from J; bases not matched to a gene: 12. The germline V gene encodes CDR1 SGHDT and CDR2 YYEEEE. The CDR3 covers 16 residues. Based on the CDR3 plus reference TRBV5-6 and TRBJ2-7, the full variable domain is DAGVTQSPTHLIKTRGQQVTLRCSPKSGHDTVSWYQQALGQGPQFIFQYYEEEERQRGNFPDRFSGHQFPNYSSELNVNALLLGDSALYLCASSPVVGDRVYEQYFGPGTRLTVT.

The chain carries TRBV30 and TRBJ2-7, with TRBD2 matching 8 bases. Germline CDR1 reads GTSNPN; CDR2 reads SVGIG (reference sequence). This CDR3 region has 14 residues. With 2 bases clipped from V and 4 bases from J, the junction kept 7 bases outside the gene matches. The CDR3 here is CAWSSSGSGYEQYF. Here the CDR3 DNA reads TGTGCCTGGAGTTCGAGCGGGAGTGGGTACGAGCAGTACTTC.

The chain joins TRBV5-1 to TRBJ2-5; 7 bases agree with TRBD1. Trimming removed 2 bases from V and 1 base from J; junction bases left unmatched: 5. The CDR3 runs to 15 residues. Looked up from germline, CDR1 is SGHRS and CDR2 is YFSETQ. Written as DNA, the CDR3 is TGCGCCAGCAGCTTTATCGGGACAGTCCAAGAGACCCAGTACTTC. Protein: CASSFIGTVQETQYF.

The chain employs TRBV6-5 and TRBJ2-3, with TRBD1 matching 7 bases. CDR1 is MNHEY, CDR2 SVGAGI, per germline. This CDR3 contains 15 residues. The J segment lost 0 bases and the V segment lost 5 bases, leaving 5 bases of the junction unmatched. CDR3 coding DNA: TGTGCCAGCAGTCCATACAGGGGTAGCACAGATACGCAGTATTTT. Its translation: CASSPYRGSTDTQYF.

This CDR3 is CASSYIQGEQYF. CDR3 in DNA: TGTGCCAGCAGTTATATCCAGGGGGAGCAGTACTTC. This chain uses TRBV6-5 with TRBJ2-7; D perhaps matches TRBD1 (6 bases). The germline gives CDR1 MNHEY, CDR2 SVGAGI. The CDR3 extends over 12 amino acids. Trimming removed 3 bases from V and 7 bases from J, with 10 bases in between.

This clone appeared once. CDR3 region: CASSQDRPGVAGNTIYF. For the CDR3, the DNA is TGTGCCAGCAGCCAAGACCGGCCCGGGGTGGCTGGAAACACCATATATTTT. The gene calls are TRBV4-2 and TRBJ1-3; D is unclear. Trimming removed 0 bases from V and 2 bases from J, with 14 bases in between. CDR3 length equals 17 residues. Germline V gene data show CDR1 as LGHNA and CDR2 as YNFKEQ.

This clone was seen a single time. This chain uses TRBV4-2 with TRBJ2-1; 11 bases are shared with TRBD2. CDR1 and CDR2 (germline): LGHNA, YNFKEQ. V lost 4 bases to trimming and J lost 13 bases; unmatched junction nucleotides: 9. The CDR3 is made up of 14 amino acids. For the CDR3, the DNA is TGTGCCAGCAGCCCGGGGGGACTAGCGGACCCTCAGTTCTTC. Amino acid sequence: CASSPGGLADPQFF.

This rearrangement joins TRBV5-1 to TRBJ1-4; 7 positions match TRBD1. Per the germline V gene, CDR1 is SGHRS and CDR2 is YFSETQ. With V trimmed by 0 bases and J by 6 bases, 2 bases remained unmatched. The CDR3 is 14 amino acids. The CDR3 loop reads CASSLDRGDEKLFF. CDR3 sequence (DNA): TGCGCCAGCAGCTTGGACAGGGGAGATGAAAAACTGTTTTTT.

The chain has TRBV3-1 (or the pseudogene TRBV3-2) and TRBJ1-1; D ambiguous. CDR1 is LGHDT and CDR2 is YNNKEL in the germline V gene (reference sequence). Trimming took 0 bases from V and 5 from J, leaving 10 bases between them. There are 14 residues in the CDR3. CDR3 residues: CASSQDMGRTEAFF. The CDR3 nucleotides are TGTGCCAGCAGCCAAGATATGGGCAGGACTGAAGCTTTCTTT.

The chain has TRBV7-8 and TRBJ2-7; 12 bases are a match to TRBD2. Per germline, CDR1 SGHVS and CDR2 FQNEAQ. With 1 base clipped from V and 4 bases from J, the junction kept 8 bases outside the gene matches. The CDR3 spans 17 residues. The CDR3: CASSLVASGRAMYEQYF. In DNA form, the CDR3 reads TGTGCCAGCAGCTTAGTAGCTAGCGGGAGGGCCATGTACGAGCAGTACTTC.